In this sample, the clone carrying this T cell receptor (beta chain) turned up many times. The target antigen is unknown. The record originates from a study of T-cell reconstitution after alpha-beta-depleted transplantation in children. Broader study findings: After transplant, at about two months, alpha-beta T cells were reportedly derived from several hundred expanded graft clones. One year after transplant, T-cell counts and diversity came mostly from newly produced T cells.

Trimming removed 5 bases from V and 2 bases from J; junction bases left unmatched: 6. Germline assignment: CDR1 SEHNR and CDR2 FQNEAQ (reference sequence). The CDR3 spans 15 residues. Preparation of the TCRbeta library used unique molecular identifiers. Using its own MiXCR run on the PCR reads, TCRdb lists one record per CDR3 protein. Among approximately 70,000 distinct CDR3 sequences, just under 5% were seen once, and the ten largest hold approximately 17%. The sequencing used PBMCs, mostly from graft donor cells, collected 180 days after TCRalphabeta/CD19-depleted stem cell transplant. The clonotype comes from a boy younger than two who had a stem cell transplant for acute myeloid leukemia, so the T cells may come from the graft donor. The V call is TRBV7-9, the J call TRBJ2-1; 7 nucleotides line up with TRBD2. CDR3 residues: CASSVGLAAYNEQFF. In DNA, the CDR3 is TGTGCCAGCAGCGTTGGGCTAGCGGCCTACAATGAGCAGTTCTTC.